This T cell receptor (beta chain) was captured by sequencing in a study of read filtering for tumor transcriptome and immune sequencing. There are many counts of this clonotype. This library used around 400 ng RNA and molecular barcoded adaptors spanning alpha/delta and beta/gamma chains. TCRdb reprocessed the reads with MiXCR, giving one entry per CDR3 protein. The table includes fewer than 90,000 distinct CDR3 sequences, about 12% detected once. The sequenced sample consisted of a population of CD138-negative cells sorted from bone marrow. The receptor was derived from a donor over 35 with multiple myeloma.

The CDR3 sequence: CASSRGQNTEAFF. CDR3 nucleotide sequence: TGTGCCAGCTCACGGGGACAGAACACTGAAGCTTTCTTT. The V and J genes are TRBV18 and TRBJ1-1; D perhaps matches TRBD1 (6 bases). Germline V gene sequence: CDR1 KGHSH, CDR2 LQKENI. Trimming stripped 4 bases from V and 1 base from J, with 7 bases between. The CDR3 has 13 amino acids. The full variable domain, completed using reference TRBV18 and TRBJ1-1, is NAGVMQNPRHLVRRRGQEARLRCSPMKGHSHVYWYRQLPEEGLKFMVYLQKENIIDESGMPKERFSAEFPKEGPSILRIQQVVRGDSAAYFCASSRGQNTEAFFGQGTRLTVV.